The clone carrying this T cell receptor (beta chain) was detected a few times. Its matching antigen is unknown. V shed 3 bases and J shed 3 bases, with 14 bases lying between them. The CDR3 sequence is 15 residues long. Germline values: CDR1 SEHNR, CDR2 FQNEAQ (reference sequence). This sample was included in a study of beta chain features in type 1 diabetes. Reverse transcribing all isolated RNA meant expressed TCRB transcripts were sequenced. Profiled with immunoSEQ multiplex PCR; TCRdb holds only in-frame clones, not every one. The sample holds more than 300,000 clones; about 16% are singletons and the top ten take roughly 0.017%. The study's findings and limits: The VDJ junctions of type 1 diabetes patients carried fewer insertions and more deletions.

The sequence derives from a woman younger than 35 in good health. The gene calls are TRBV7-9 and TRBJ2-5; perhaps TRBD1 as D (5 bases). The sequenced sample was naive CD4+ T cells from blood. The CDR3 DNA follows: TGTGCCAGCAGCTTCGGCAGGGCCCAAAAAGAGACCCAGTACTTC. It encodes CASSFGRAQKETQYF.